This TCR beta chain was obtained from a study of shared T cell receptors in the human thymus. The CDR3 extends over 13 amino acids. In germline, CDR1 is MDHEN, CDR2 SYDVKM. The V gene end was trimmed by 5 bases and the J gene end by 3 bases; junction bases not matched to a gene: 3. The table came from immunoSEQ multiplex PCR; TCRdb's copy has only in-frame clones and leaves some out. The sample has some 700,000 clones; 75% to 90% are singletons. The data were also submitted as part of a second study, on human thymus T cells. Per that paper: What related research reported was that thymic repertoires overlapped highly among unrelated individuals.

The sequence came from a girl less than two years old with a congenital heart defect. V usage is TRBV28 and J usage is TRBJ1-2; 7 bases agree with TRBD1. The material sequenced was thymocytes. This CDR3 reads CASSPDRDYGYTF. The CDR3 region has the DNA TGTGCCAGCAGTCCAGACAGGGACTATGGCTACACCTTC.